Each of the 26 T cell receptor beta chains below was sequenced from the same sample in a study of shared clonotypes between healthy human individuals (TCRdb year 2020). CD8 naive samples were CD45RO-negative cells positively selected for CCR7, giving a CD45RA+CCR7+ population that excluded TemRA cells. Library preparation employed the immunoSEQ multiplex PCR assay. TCRdb mirrors the immuneACCESS table, restricted to in-frame sequences. Some clones are absent from its copies; in checked studies, under half trace to an unresolved V gene, and the reason for the others is unknown. The sample table records roughly 650,000 clones; 95% to 96% of these occur just once. About 0.12% of the sample lies in the top ten. Sequenced sample: naive CD8+ T cells sorted from blood. The intended sense of this specimen's cell subset or site label: CD45RA+CCR7+. Receptors were obtained from a woman aged 30 to 39 in good health.

The gene calls are TRBV4-1 and TRBJ2-7; tentative D call: TRBD1 (6 bases). Trimming removed 2 bases at V and 4 bases at J, with 12 bases between. The germline V gene encodes CDR1 MGHRA and CDR2 YSYEKL. The CDR3 is 14 amino acids. The CDR3 loop reads CASSQKVGQYEQYF. The CDR3 coding sequence is TGCGCCAGCAGCCAAAAAGTCGGACAGTACGAGCAGTACTTC.

The J gene is TRBJ2-7, the V gene TRBV2, with no clear D. The CDR3 spans 14 residues. Germline-derived CDR1 and CDR2 are SNHLY and FYNNEI. V was cut by 3 bases and J by 1 base, with 10 bases left in between. The CDR3 DNA reads as TGTGCCAGCAGTGAGTTTGGGCCATCCTACGAGCAGTACTTC. Translating it yields CASSEFGPSYEQYF.

The chain has TRBV27 and TRBJ2-7; 10 bases map to TRBD2. CDR3 length equals 17 residues. Germline V lookup: CDR1 MNHEY, CDR2 SMNVEV (reference sequence). The ends lost 0 bases at V and 3 bases at J; junction bases unmatched: 8. The CDR3 DNA reads as TGTGCCAGCAGTTTATCTCGGCTAGCGGGAGTTAACTACGAGCAGTACTTC. Protein sequence: CASSLSRLAGVNYEQYF.

This chain joins TRBV5-1 and TRBJ1-1; 9 bases fit TRBD1. The CDR3 totals 16 residues. Germline CDR1 and CDR2: SGHRS and YFSETQ. V dropped 0 bases and J dropped 0; count of bases not matched to a gene: 3. The CDR3 DNA reads as TGCGCCAGCAGCTTGGGGACAGGGGCTCTGAACACTGAAGCTTTCTTT. Encoded protein: CASSLGTGALNTEAFF.

The chain joins TRBV19 to TRBJ2-7; 7 nucleotides align to TRBD2. Germline V gene sequence: CDR1 LNHDA, CDR2 SQIVND (reference sequence). The J segment lost 3 bases and the V segment lost 11 bases, leaving 13 bases of the junction unmatched. The CDR3 is made up of 14 amino acids. The CDR3 loop reads CASGGRGNYYEQYF. CDR3 nucleotide sequence: TGTGCCTCGGGGGGTAGGGGCAACTACTACGAGCAGTACTTC.

J is TRBJ2-3 and V is TRBV28; TRBD2 is a possible D gene (5 bases). Trimming took off 5 bases at V and 1 base at J, with 16 bases between the two ends. The length of the CDR3 is 16 residues. Germline V gives CDR1 MDHEN, CDR2 SYDVKM. This CDR3 reads CASSNPTSYRTDTQYF. The CDR3 nucleotides are TGTGCCAGCAGTAACCCAACTAGTTATCGCACAGATACGCAGTATTTT.

J is TRBJ1-1 and V is TRBV5-1; no definite D call. The CDR3 is 13 amino acids. Trimming pared 0 bases from V and 1 base from J, leaving 4 bases between. Germline V gene sequence: CDR1 SGHRS, CDR2 YFSETQ. The CDR3 loop is CASSLGANTEAFF. DNA of the CDR3: TGCGCCAGCAGCTTGGGAGCGAACACTGAAGCTTTCTTT.

The chain uses TRBV13 and TRBJ2-6; D possibly corresponds to TRBD1 (6 bases). The germline V and J ends were trimmed by 8 bases and 0 bases, with 17 bases remaining between them. Per the germline V gene, CDR1 is PRHDT and CDR2 is FYEKMQ (reference sequence). The CDR3 loop spans 17 amino acids. The CDR3 DNA follows: TGTGCCAGCCTAAGTGCAGGGGCGATCTCTGGGGCCAACGTCCTGACTTTC. Encoded protein: CASLSAGAISGANVLTF.

Comments on this clone: Different DNA sequences within this sample yield the same CDR3. The genes are TRBV28 and TRBJ2-1; D ambiguous. With 3 bases removed from V and 5 bases from J, the gap between germline ends came to 8 bases. Per germline, CDR1 MDHEN and CDR2 SYDVKM. The CDR3 consists of 13 residues. The chain's CDR3 is CASSFRVNNEQFF. In nucleotides, the CDR3 is TGTGCCAGCAGTTTTAGGGTTAACAATGAGCAGTTCTTC.

The chain carries TRBV7-9 and TRBJ2-7, with TRBD1 matching 12 bases. Losses at the gene ends were 4 bases for V and 4 bases for J; bases not matched to a gene: 11. In germline, CDR1 is SEHNR, CDR2 FQNEAQ (reference sequence). The CDR3 extends over 17 amino acids. The CDR3 here is CASSSDSGTGGWYEQYF. For the CDR3, the DNA is TGTGCCAGCAGCTCGGACTCCGGGACAGGGGGCTGGTACGAGCAGTACTTC.

The chain combines TRBV19 with TRBJ1-6; a possible D gene is TRBD1 (6 bases). V shed 6 bases and J shed 10 bases, with 19 bases lying between them. CDR1 and CDR2 (germline): LNHDA, SQIVND (reference sequence). The CDR3 loop spans 15 amino acids. The CDR3 is CASSYGQSEVSPLHF. CDR3 nucleotides: TGTGCCAGTAGCTACGGACAGAGCGAAGTCTCACCCCTCCACTTT.

The CDR3 is CASREGTGAGNTIYF. DNA of the CDR3: TGTGCCAGCAGGGAGGGGACAGGGGCTGGAAACACCATATATTTT. V and J are TRBV6-1 and TRBJ1-3; TRBD1 matches 10 bases. V was pared by 6 bases and J by 2 bases, with 4 bases of the junction left unmatched. The CDR3 is 15 amino acids. Germline V CDR1 and CDR2: MNHNS, SASEGT.

This clone was counted a single time. The rearrangement uses TRBV11-1 and TRBJ2-1; D may be TRBD1 (5 bases). Trimming removed 3 bases from V and 3 bases from J, with 18 bases in between. The CDR3 sequence is 17 residues long. Germline V CDR1 and CDR2: SGHAT, FQDESV (reference sequence). The CDR3 DNA reads as TGTGCCAGCAGCTTGACAGACACAAGGCCGGTCTACAATGAGCAGTTCTTC. The encoded protein is CASSLTDTRPVYNEQFF.

The chain uses TRBV6-1 and TRBJ1-1; D uncertain. Germline lookup yields CDR1 MNHNS and CDR2 SASEGT. Trimming stripped 11 bases from V and 6 bases from J, with 7 bases between. The CDR3 runs to 9 residues. CDR3 in DNA: TGTGCCTGCTCCCCTGAAGCTTTCTTT. It encodes CACSPEAFF.

The V and J genes are TRBV5-4 and TRBJ2-7; 7 bases agree with TRBD1. The length of the CDR3 is 14 residues. After removal of 3 bases from V and 4 bases from J, the junction contained 7 bases not matched to a gene. Germline V gene lookup returns CDR1 SGHNT and CDR2 YYREEE (reference sequence). The CDR3 DNA reads as TGTGCCAGCAGCTGGGGACAGTACTCTTACGAGCAGTACTTC. Translated: CASSWGQYSYEQYF.

V and J are TRBV5-5 and TRBJ2-7, with 7 bases lining up with TRBD1. The CDR3 is 15 amino acids. In germline, CDR1 is SGHKS, CDR2 YYEKEE (reference sequence). V was clipped by 0 bases and J by 7 bases; unmatched bases: 10. CDR3 in DNA: TGTGCCAGCAGCTTGGAGGGGGCGCAATCAGGAGAGCAGTACTTC. This translates into CASSLEGAQSGEQYF. The whole variable domain, remainder taken from reference TRBV5-5 and TRBJ2-7, is DAGVTQSPTHLIKTRGQQVTLRCSPISGHKSVSWYQQVLGQGPQFIFQYYEKEERGRGNFPDRFSARQFPNYSSELNVNALLLGDSALYLCASSLEGAQSGEQYFGPGTRLTVT.

The V and J genes are TRBV15 and TRBJ1-4; 9 nucleotides align to TRBD1. Germline V gives CDR1 LNHNV, CDR2 YYDKDF (reference sequence). Germline trimming cut 1 base from V and 4 bases from J; bases unmatched to any gene: 4. The CDR3 is made up of 16 amino acids. CDR3 DNA: TGTGCCACCAGCAGAGGACAGGGGGAGGGTAATGAAAAACTGTTTTTT. Translating gives CATSRGQGEGNEKLFF. Complete variable domain (other parts from reference TRBV15 and TRBJ1-4): DAMVIQNPRYQVTQFGKPVTLSCSQTLNHNVMYWYQQKSSQAPKLLFHYYDKDFNNEADTPDNFQSRRPNTSFCFLDIRSPGLGDTAMYLCATSRGQGEGNEKLFFGSGTQLSVL.

This clone has just one count. The chain is built from TRBV28 and TRBJ2-7; 7 bases align to TRBD1. Germline V CDR1 and CDR2: MDHEN, SYDVKM. The trim removed 2 bases at V and 1 base at J, leaving 5 bases unmatched. CDR3 length equals 15 residues. CDR3 in DNA: TGTGCCAGCAGTTTAACTCAGGGGGTATCCTACGAGCAGTACTTC. Its translation is CASSLTQGVSYEQYF.

The chain recombines TRBV7-9 with TRBJ2-5; 7 positions agree with TRBD2. This CDR3 comprises 16 residues. Germline loops: CDR1 SEHNR, CDR2 FQNEAQ (reference sequence). The V gene end was trimmed by 5 bases and the J gene end by 4 bases; junction bases not matched to a gene: 13. The CDR3 loop is CASSDRDGGILETQYF. The CDR3 nucleotides read TGTGCCAGCAGCGACCGGGACGGGGGGATCCTAGAGACCCAGTACTTC.

The V call is TRBV6-1, the J call TRBJ2-7, with D possibly being TRBD1 (5 bases). In germline, CDR1 is MNHNS, CDR2 SASEGT. Trimming removed 6 bases from V and 3 bases from J, with 12 bases in between. The CDR3 totals 13 residues. The CDR3 sequence is CASSPTGYYEQYF. The CDR3 DNA sequence: TGTGCCAGCAGCCCCACAGGTTACTACGAGCAGTACTTC.

The V call is TRBV27, the J call TRBJ1-4; D unclear. Germline CDR1 reads MNHEY; CDR2 reads SMNVEV (reference sequence). This CDR3 is built from 13 residues. V shed 4 bases and J shed 8 bases, with 11 bases lying between them. The CDR3 reads CASSYGGPEKLFF. DNA for the CDR3: TGTGCCAGCAGTTATGGTGGGCCGGAAAAACTGTTTTTT.

The CDR3 sequence is CASSSGWTEAFF. For the CDR3, the DNA is TGTGCCAGCAGTTCTGGATGGACTGAAGCTTTCTTT. The chain uses TRBV7-6 and TRBJ1-1; D uncertain. The V gene's germline CDR1 is SGHVS and CDR2 FNYEAQ. Deletions cut 6 bases from V and 5 bases from J, with 10 bases between. The CDR3 is made up of 12 amino acids. Based on the CDR3 plus reference TRBV7-6 and TRBJ1-1, the full variable domain is GAGVSQSPRYKVTKRGQDVALRCDPISGHVSLYWYRQALGQGPEFLTYFNYEAQQDKSGLPNDRFSAERPEGSISTLTIQRTEQRDSAMYRCASSSGWTEAFFGQGTRLTVV.

The CDR3, as DNA: TGTGCCAGCAGTTTTCTGGGTCAGCCCCAGCATTTT. This codes for CASSFLGQPQHF. This chain joins TRBV28 and TRBJ1-5, with D unresolved. The length of the CDR3 is 12 residues. Germline CDR1 MDHEN, CDR2 SYDVKM. V was trimmed by 3 bases and J by 6 bases, leaving 6 bases between them.

The J gene is TRBJ2-7, the V gene TRBV5-5; 14 nucleotides agree with TRBD2. The germline V gene encodes CDR1 SGHKS and CDR2 YYEKEE (reference sequence). The CDR3 spans 17 residues. The ends lost 4 bases at V and 0 bases at J; junction bases unmatched: 6. The CDR3 region is CASSGWTSGGSSYEQYF. In DNA, the CDR3 is TGTGCCAGCAGCGGATGGACTAGCGGGGGGAGCTCCTACGAGCAGTACTTC.

The J gene is TRBJ1-1, the V gene TRBV28, with D possibly being TRBD1 (6 bases). Trimming stripped 3 bases from V and 1 base from J, with 9 bases between. Germline values: CDR1 MDHEN, CDR2 SYDVKM. CDR3 length: 14 residues. The CDR3 loop reads CASSFGGTNTEAFF. The CDR3 DNA follows: TGTGCCAGCAGTTTTGGGGGCACGAACACTGAAGCTTTCTTT.

The chain has TRBV11-2 and TRBJ2-3; weak D call: TRBD2 (5 bases). CDR1 is SGHAT, CDR2 FQNNGV, per germline. This CDR3 is 12 amino acids long. V was clipped by 2 bases and J by 6 bases, with 6 bases between them. CDR3 loop: CASSLKRDTQYF. The CDR3 coding sequence is TGTGCCAGCAGCTTAAAGCGGGATACGCAGTATTTT. The variable domain in full, completed from reference TRBV11-2 and TRBJ2-3, reads EAGVAQSPRYKIIEKRQSVAFWCNPISGHATLYWYQQILGQGPKLLIQFQNNGVVDDSQLPKDRFSAERLKGVDSTLKIQPAKLEDSAVYLCASSLKRDTQYFGPGTRLTVL.